These 16 T cell receptor beta chains came from one sample sequenced in a study of shared clonotypes between healthy human individuals (dated by TCRdb to the early 2020s). For the CD8 naive samples, CD45RO-negative cells were positively selected for CCR7, yielding a CD45RA+CCR7+ population from which TemRA cells were excluded. Library method: the immunoSEQ multiplex PCR assay. This is the immuneACCESS table as TCRdb keeps it, with only in-frame sequences that have V and J called. A part of the clones is gone; compared with another copy, unresolved V genes explain less than half, and the rest is unexplained. In all, the sample holds more than 2 million clones, and around 95% of those were seen once. 1.5% to 2% of the sample comes from the top ten. The sequencing sample was made of naive CD8+ T cells from PBMCs. Explained via the paper, the cell subset or site label denotes: CD45RA+CCR7+. The receptors here all came from a man younger than 35 in good health. Some clones in this sample may be carry-over from other donors' samples.

Remarks on this clone: Other DNA variants within this sample encode the same CDR3. The CDR3 coding sequence is TGTGCCAGCAGTCCGTCACCAAACAATGAGCAGTTCTTC. It yields the protein CASSPSPNNEQFF. The chain combines TRBV28 with TRBJ2-1; no clear D. The ends were cut back, 5 bases at V and 5 bases at J, with 10 bases in the middle. The CDR3 covers 13 residues. The germline V gene has CDR1 MDHEN and CDR2 SYDVKM.

The chain recombines TRBV7-3 with TRBJ1-1, with TRBD1 matching over 9 bases. The germline CDR1 and CDR2 sequences are SGHTA and FQGTGA. The CDR3 covers 12 residues. The junction had 2 bases not matched to a gene; V was cut back by 4 bases and J by 8 bases. DNA of the CDR3: TGTGCCAGCAGCTCGGGGACAGGGGAAGCTTTCTTT. It encodes CASSSGTGEAFF.

J is TRBJ1-4 and V is TRBV29-1; TRBD1 is a possible D gene (5 bases). This CDR3 region has 14 residues. V lost 4 bases to trimming and J lost 6 bases, with 15 bases between them. The germline CDR1 and CDR2 sequences are SQVTM and ANQGSEA. CDR3 in DNA: TGCAGCGTTGTTGGGGCCCCCTCGGATGAAAAACTGTTTTTT. Translating gives CSVVGAPSDEKLFF.

The chain is built from TRBV7-3 and TRBJ2-1; TRBD2 matches at 10 bases. This CDR3 has 16 residues. The germline V gene has CDR1 SGHTA and CDR2 FQGTGA. Trimming cost V 5 bases and J 8 bases; bases outside gene matches: 12. CDR3 in DNA: TGTGCCAGCAGCCTAGTAAGGAGCGGGAGGGGTCATGAGCAGTTCTTC. Protein sequence: CASSLVRSGRGHEQFF.

This sequence joins TRBV9 and TRBJ1-1, with D hard to call. V was clipped by 6 bases and J by 1 base, with 16 bases between them. Germline CDR1 SGDLS, CDR2 YYNGEE. The CDR3 covers 15 residues. Written as DNA, the CDR3 is TGTGCCAGCAAGGAGGTTATGTTTTGGAACACTGAAGCTTTCTTT. This translates into CASKEVMFWNTEAFF.

The rearrangement joins TRBV27 to TRBJ2-7; the D is unclear. With 3 bases removed from V and 4 bases from J, the gap between germline ends came to 13 bases. The CDR3 contains 14 residues. Germline V gives CDR1 MNHEY, CDR2 SMNVEV (reference sequence). The CDR3: CASSFNSVAYEQYF. CDR3 sequence (DNA): TGTGCCAGCAGTTTTAACTCCGTAGCATACGAGCAGTACTTC.

The chain has TRBV27 and TRBJ2-1, with TRBD2 matching 8 bases. Germline V gene lookup returns CDR1 MNHEY and CDR2 SMNVEV (reference sequence). This CDR3 has 16 amino acids. The V segment lost 5 bases and the J segment 0 bases; nucleotides outside the gene matches: 6. DNA for the CDR3: TGTGCCAGCAGTGGGCGGGAGGCGAGCTCCTACAATGAGCAGTTCTTC. This translates into CASSGREASSYNEQFF.

This chain links TRBV5-8 with TRBJ2-3, with 12 positions matching TRBD2. Trimming at V came to 4 bases and at J to 4 bases, leaving 10 bases not matched to a gene. CDR1 and CDR2 from the germline V gene are SGHTS and YDEGEE. This CDR3 spans 17 amino acids. As DNA, the CDR3 is TGTGCCAGCAGCGAATTGACTAGCGGGAGTGTCGCAGATACGCAGTATTTT. This codes for CASSELTSGSVADTQYF.

The chain is built from TRBV11-2 and TRBJ1-2, with 8 bases lining up with TRBD1. Germline V CDR1 and CDR2: SGHAT, FQNNGV. The V gene end was trimmed by 4 bases and the J gene end by 6 bases; junction bases not matched to a gene: 10. The CDR3 consists of 15 residues. The CDR3 DNA is TGTGCCAGCAGCTGGCGTGGACAGGGTGGTCATGGCTACACCTTC. Its translation is CASSWRGQGGHGYTF.

This chain connects TRBV30 to TRBJ2-3, with D perhaps matching TRBD1 (6 bases). The germline V and J ends were trimmed by 0 bases and 1 base, with 11 bases remaining between them. CDR1 and CDR2 from the germline V gene are GTSNPN and SVGIG (reference sequence). This CDR3 has 15 amino acids. This chain's CDR3 is CAWSVGRGGTDTQYF. Written as DNA, the CDR3 is TGTGCCTGGAGTGTAGGCAGGGGAGGCACAGATACGCAGTATTTT.

This rearrangement joins TRBV5-1 to TRBJ1-2, with D possibly being TRBD1 (5 bases). This CDR3 is built from 15 residues. Trimming removed 0 bases from V and 6 bases from J, with 15 bases in between. Per the germline V gene, CDR1 is SGHRS and CDR2 is YFSETQ. The CDR3 nucleotides read TGCGCCAGCAGCTTGGTGGGCCTCAGGGAGGATGGCTACACCTTC. Translation: CASSLVGLREDGYTF.

The J gene is TRBJ2-7, the V gene TRBV2; D gene uncertain. Germline lookup yields CDR1 SNHLY and CDR2 FYNNEI. V lost 10 bases to trimming and J lost 2 bases, with 12 bases between them. CDR3 length: 12 residues. CDR3 sequence: CATLSAPYEQYF. CDR3 bases: TGTGCCACCCTATCCGCCCCCTACGAGCAGTACTTC.

In this sample, this clone turned up once. CDR3 in DNA: TGTGCCAGCAGCTTAGATCCAGGGGATAATCAGCCCCAGCATTTT. Amino acids: CASSLDPGDNQPQHF. The genes are TRBV11-2 and TRBJ1-5; maybe TRBD1 (6 bases). This CDR3 spans 15 amino acids. V was pared by 0 bases and J by 4 bases, with 10 bases between. Germline CDR1 and CDR2: SGHAT and FQNNGV.

This clone was seen only a few times. The V gene is TRBV27, the J gene TRBJ2-6; D might be TRBD1 or TRBD2, each matching 5 bases. Germline V gene data show CDR1 as MNHEY and CDR2 as SMNVEV (reference sequence). The CDR3 is 18 amino acids. The V and J ends lost 5 bases and 0 bases respectively, with 17 bases between them. The CDR3 sequence: CASSTRDGALSGANVLTF. CDR3 nucleotide sequence: TGTGCCAGCAGTACCCGGGACGGGGCCCTCTCTGGGGCCAACGTCCTGACTTTC.

This chain connects TRBV9 to TRBJ2-3; D is uncertain. Trimming took off 4 bases at V and 5 bases at J, with 14 bases between the two ends. CDR1 SGDLS and CDR2 YYNGEE come from the germline V gene. The CDR3 is made up of 14 amino acids. The CDR3 reads CASSQDGVGDTQYF. The CDR3 region has the DNA TGTGCCAGCAGCCAGGACGGAGTCGGAGATACGCAGTATTTT.

V and J are TRBV7-9 and TRBJ2-5, with D possibly called TRBD1 or TRBD2 (6 bases each). The CDR3 extends over 17 amino acids. V lost 5 bases, J lost 4 bases, and 23 bases lay in between. Germline-derived CDR1 and CDR2 are SEHNR and FQNEAQ (reference sequence). This CDR3 is CASSTSPGTEGGETQYF. The DNA of the CDR3 is TGTGCCAGCAGCACTTCACCCGGGACTGAGGGGGGAGAGACCCAGTACTTC.